This T cell receptor beta chain was documented in a study of cytomegalovirus exposure and HLA in healthy donors. There are 13 residues in the CDR3. V was shortened by 1 base and J by 5 bases, with 6 bases between the two germline ends. Per the germline V gene, CDR1 is KGHSY and CDR2 is FQNENV. With respect to this clone: Its antigen is as yet unknown.

Study findings and constraints: The study had only CMV serostatus as immune exposure information.

13 Jbeta primers and 60 Vbeta primers were used for the PCR. The table came from immunoSEQ multiplex PCR; TCRdb's copy has only in-frame clones and leaves some out. The sample lists around 140,000 clones; over 65% were seen once. The source of this sequence is a female donor in good health and CMV-seropositive. Sequences were obtained from PBMCs. This chain links TRBV16 with TRBJ1-5; D unclear. The CDR3 DNA reads TGTGCCAGCAGCCAATACGGGGATCAGCCCCAGCATTTT. Amino acid sequence: CASSQYGDQPQHF.